These T cell receptor beta chains were read from a single sample in a study of OX40 agonist ivuxolimab in advanced cancers. Sequenced by immunoSEQ multiplex PCR; TCRdb stores in-frame clones only, minus some. The table shows more than 20,000 clones, with roughly 80% occurring only once. The sample consisted of CD4+ or CD8+ T cells sorted from blood, taken in a trial of the OX40 agonist ivuxolimab. Receptors originate from an adult with an advanced solid tumor such as melanoma, head and neck, liver or kidney cancer. Each CDR3 is given without its conserved first and last residue. Rows may omit the clone size; those that give it use once, few, many or a size class.

>TRBJ2-7|TRBV5-1|-
ASSLSGEQY
>TRBJ1-2|TRBV29-1|-
SVYPGGASGYT
>TRBJ1-3|TRBV6-6|-
ASSYAGIGDTIY
>TRBJ2-5|TRBV2|-
ASSGSGGRETQY
>TRBJ2-7|TRBV11-2|-
ASRLGGGSYEQY
>TRBJ1-1|TRBV28|-
ASSSYRVVGTEAF
>TRBJ2-1|TRBV6-4|-
ASSLTIYNEQF
>TRBJ2-4|TRBV7-9|-
ASSDLMGENIQY
>TRBJ2-7|TRBV13|-
ASSSGLPYEQY
>TRBJ2-7|TRBV11-2|-
ASSLWAGGPYEQY
>TRBJ2-7|TRBV5-8|-
ASSEAGTDRQY
>TRBJ2-1|TRBV5-1|-
ASSLDYNEQF
>TRBJ2-4|TRBV5-6|-
ASSWGTGVKNIQY
>TRBJ1-1|TRBV4-1|once
ASSPSAASGTEAF
>TRBJ2-7|TRBV19|-
ASSIGSGVSYEQY
>TRBJ2-3|TRBV19|-
ASSWTVGTDTQY
>TRBJ1-2|TRBV5-1|-
ASAADRVSVYGYT
>TRBJ2-3|TRBV14|-
ASSQGAYRYTDTQY
>TRBJ1-5|TRBV6-1|-
ASSDFVGQPQH
>TRBJ2-3|TRBV11-2|-
ASSLVDTQY
>TRBJ2-1|TRBV7-9|-
ASSTASGNEQF
>TRBJ2-3|TRBV14|-
ASSPQEFWAADTQY
>TRBJ1-6|TRBV5-4|-
ASSPRTGGNSPLH
>TRBJ2-7|TRBV11-2|-
ASSEGQGAAYEQY
>TRBJ2-1|TRBV4-1|once
ASSPAGTVSYNEQF
>TRBJ1-2|TRBV6-5|-
ASSSDRGPDGYT
>-|TRBV4-1|-
ASSQDLWDRSNEQY